This T cell receptor (beta chain) was sequenced in a study of cytomegalovirus exposure and HLA in healthy donors. Study-wide results and caveats: Previous analysis showed most TCR beta V segments were productive about 87% or about 30% of the time.

About this clone itself: The antigen is not known. In the same sample, other DNA sequences code for this CDR3.

V was pared by 0 bases and J by 1 base, with 8 bases between. CDR1 and CDR2 from the germline V gene are SGHKS and YYEKEE (reference sequence). The CDR3 is 14 residues long. PCR amplification relied on 60 Vbeta primers (plus 13 Jbeta primers). Original processing methods: Unique TCR beta chains totaled some 78 million in a later count, with about 11 million of them shared. Sequencing used immunoSEQ multiplex PCR; TCRdb keeps in-frame clones, though not all of them. That table supplies the V and J calls and clone size; D and trimming were determined from the DNA. Among 200,000 or so clones listed, 82% were seen once.

The TCR originated in a boy aged 2 to 10 in good health and CMV-seronegative. The J gene is TRBJ2-7, the V gene TRBV5-5, with D possibly TRBD1 on 6 matching bases. Source material: PBMCs. The CDR3 here is CASSLDQGSYEQYF. The CDR3 DNA reads TGTGCCAGCAGCTTGGATCAGGGGTCCTACGAGCAGTACTTC. Drawing the rest from reference TRBV5-5 and TRBJ2-7, the complete variable domain is DAGVTQSPTHLIKTRGQQVTLRCSPISGHKSVSWYQQVLGQGPQFIFQYYEKEERGRGNFPDRFSARQFPNYSSELNVNALLLGDSALYLCASSLDQGSYEQYFGPGTRLTVT.